The text below deals with one TCR beta chain. Its antigen is unidentified. Treatment of patients with chemo-refractory metastatic non-small-cell lung cancer consisted of focal radiation plus CTLA-4 blockade with ipilimumab. This table comes from immunoSEQ multiplex PCR, and its TCRdb copy is limited to in-frame clones, with some not included. This repertoire shows over 100,000 clones, around 84% found once; its top ten account for 3.3%. The entry originates in a study of radiotherapy plus CTLA-4 blockade in lung cancer. Study as a whole: For roughly 19% of patients, objective responses occurred, and approximately 31% had disease control. Study-wide findings and caveats: Tumor-derived TCR clones expanded in blood after radiotherapy plus ipilimumab.

Trimming took 0 bases from V and 5 from J, leaving 8 bases between them. This CDR3 comprises 13 residues. CDR1 and CDR2 from the germline V gene are SGHNT and YYREEE (reference sequence). V usage is TRBV5-4 and J usage is TRBJ2-5; unclear D gene. This receptor was obtained from a human donor with non-small cell lung cancer that progressed on radiotherapy plus ipilimumab. Some clones in this sample may be carry-over from other donors' samples. The sequences come from peripheral blood, collected from a patient treated with radiotherapy plus ipilimumab. In DNA, the CDR3 is TGTGCCAGCAGCTTGGGGTTTCAGGAGACCCAGTACTTC. Amino acid sequence: CASSLGFQETQYF.